This T cell receptor (beta chain) was identified during a study of blood T cell repertoires in COVID-19. Turning to the study itself: Samples representing acute and convalescent COVID-19 were sourced from the United States, Italy and Spain. Sample material is recorded as cDNA or gDNA derived from T cells, B-cell-depleted T cells, or PBMCs.

The CDR3 contains 13 residues. V lost 4 bases and J 0 bases, leaving 7 bases between the germline ends. CDR1 is SGHRS and CDR2 is YFSETQ in the germline V gene. In the study's own analysis: Counts of nucleated cells, estimated from reference gene primer amplification, were obtained. Using immunoSEQ multiplex PCR, the repertoire was profiled, and TCRdb retains in-frame clones only, with some absent. V and J calls and clone size are as listed in that table; D and trimming were resolved from the DNA. The profile covers some 260,000 clones, with roughly 77% appearing a single time and 2.5% to 4% taken by the ten largest.

The origin of this receptor is a woman older than 75 with acute or convalescent COVID-19. Sequencing used peripheral blood. J is TRBJ1-1 and V is TRBV5-1; the D is unclear. CDR3 sequence: CASSPGMNTEAFF. As DNA, the CDR3 is TGCGCCAGCAGCCCGGGAATGAACACTGAAGCTTTCTTT.